This T cell receptor (beta chain) was found in a study of T cells in Graves' hyperthyroidism and ophthalmopathy. Fresh peripheral blood, roughly 10 ml, was the source of the PBMCs. Amplification yielded TCR beta CDR3 regions, with RNA transcripts as the source. The HTBI set primed first-round TCR CDR3 RT-PCR. TCRdb used MiXCR to reprocess the multiplex PCR reads, holding one entry per CDR3 protein. The sample has about 610,000 distinct CDR3 sequences, roughly 14% seen once. The specimen was blood. The receptor was isolated from a middle-aged woman with Graves' ophthalmopathy.

The CDR3 protein is CSAARVANTGELFF. CDR3 coding DNA: TGCAGCGCCGCGAGGGTCGCGAACACCGGGGAGCTGTTTTTT. This sequence joins TRBV29-1 and TRBJ2-2; D is perhaps TRBD2 (5 bases). CDR1 and CDR2 from the germline V gene are SQVTM and ANQGSEA. This CDR3 has 14 residues. V lost 7 bases, J lost 0 bases, and 12 bases lay in between.